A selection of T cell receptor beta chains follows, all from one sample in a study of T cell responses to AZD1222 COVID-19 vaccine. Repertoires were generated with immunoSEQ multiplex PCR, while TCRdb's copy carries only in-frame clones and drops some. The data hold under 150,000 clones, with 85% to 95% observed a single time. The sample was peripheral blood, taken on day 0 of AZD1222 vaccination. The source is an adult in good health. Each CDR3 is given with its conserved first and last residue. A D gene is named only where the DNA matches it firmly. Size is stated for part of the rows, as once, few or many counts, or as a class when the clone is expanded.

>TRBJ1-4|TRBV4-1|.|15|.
CASHAPGRSNEKLFF
TGCGCCAGCCACGCTCCGGGACGAAGTAATGAAAAACTGTTTTTT
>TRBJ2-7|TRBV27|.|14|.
CASSFQGSRYEQYF
TGTGCCAGCAGTTTTCAGGGTTCTCGCTACGAGCAGTACTTC
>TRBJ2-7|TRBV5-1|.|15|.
CASSLSPSPLYEQYF
TGCGCCAGCAGCTTGTCGCCGAGCCCCCTCTACGAGCAGTACTTC
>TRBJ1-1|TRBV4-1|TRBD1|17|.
CASSLGTVGIMNTEAFF
TGCGCCAGCAGCCTCGGGACAGTGGGAATCATGAACACTGAAGCTTTCTTT
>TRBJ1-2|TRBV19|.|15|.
CASTPGGNYNYGYTF
TGTGCCAGTACCCCGGGGGGAAACTATAACTATGGCTACACCTTC
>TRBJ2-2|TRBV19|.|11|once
CATSGNGELFF
TGTGCCACCTCCGGGAACGGGGAGCTGTTTTTT
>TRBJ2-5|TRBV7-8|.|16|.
CASSSQVARVEETQYF
TGTGCCAGCAGCTCGCAGGTGGCCAGGGTGGAGGAGACCCAGTACTTC
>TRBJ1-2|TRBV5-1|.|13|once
CASRLDRSYGYTF
TGCGCCAGCAGACTCGACAGGAGCTATGGCTACACCTTC
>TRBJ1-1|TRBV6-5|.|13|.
CASSYSRVTEAFF
TGTGCCAGCAGTTACTCGAGAGTCACTGAAGCTTTCTTT
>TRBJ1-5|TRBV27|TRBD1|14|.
CASSWTGGNQPQHF
TGTGCCAGCAGTTGGACAGGAGGGAATCAGCCCCAGCATTTT
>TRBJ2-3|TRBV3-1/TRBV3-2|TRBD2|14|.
CASRQAGEADTQYF
TGTGCCAGCAGACAAGCGGGAGAGGCAGATACGCAGTATTTT
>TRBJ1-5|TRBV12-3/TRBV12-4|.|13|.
CASGGSSNQPQHF
TGTGCCAGCGGGGGTTCGAGCAATCAGCCCCAGCATTTT
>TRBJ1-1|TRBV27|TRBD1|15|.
CASSPGTGLNTEAFF
TGTGCCAGCAGTCCCGGGACAGGGTTGAACACTGAAGCTTTCTTT
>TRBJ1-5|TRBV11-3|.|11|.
CARWVVQPQHF
TGTGCCAGATGGGTGGTTCAGCCCCAGCATTTT
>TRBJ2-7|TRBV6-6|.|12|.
CASSQLFYEQYF
TGTGCCAGCAGCCAGCTCTTTTACGAGCAGTACTTC
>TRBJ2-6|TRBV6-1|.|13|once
CASALSAANVLTF
TGTGCCAGCGCTTTGTCTGCGGCCAACGTCCTGACTTTC
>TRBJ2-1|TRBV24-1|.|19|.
CATSVGTSFLDGGVDEQFF
TGTGCCACCAGTGTGGGCACTAGCTTCCTGGATGGGGGTGTGGATGAGCAGTTCTTC
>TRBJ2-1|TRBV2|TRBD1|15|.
CASSGDRVGYNEQFF
TGTGCCAGCAGTGGGGACAGGGTGGGATACAATGAGCAGTTCTTC
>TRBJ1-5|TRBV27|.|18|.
CASSLSPDGTSFNQPQHF
TGTGCCAGCAGTTTATCCCCCGACGGGACATCTTTCAATCAGCCCCAGCATTTT
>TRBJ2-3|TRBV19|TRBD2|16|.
CASSIWLAGAADTQYF
TGTGCCAGTAGTATATGGCTAGCGGGAGCTGCAGATACGCAGTATTTT
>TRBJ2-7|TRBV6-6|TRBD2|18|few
CASSLRGLAEGPVYEQYF
TGTGCCAGCAGTCTACGTGGACTAGCGGAAGGACCCGTCTACGAGCAGTACTTC
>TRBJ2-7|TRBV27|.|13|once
CASSHFLEYEQYF
TGTGCCAGCAGCCATTTCCTGGAATACGAGCAGTACTTC
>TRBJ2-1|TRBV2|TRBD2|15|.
CASSDLAGGENEQFF
TGTGCCAGCAGTGACCTAGCGGGGGGCGAGAATGAGCAGTTCTTC
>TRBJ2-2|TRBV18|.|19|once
CASSPMFPLAVANTGELFF
TGTGCCAGCTCACCGATGTTCCCGTTAGCGGTAGCGAACACCGGGGAGCTGTTTTTT
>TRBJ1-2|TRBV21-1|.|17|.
CASVRKPGQLLIGGYTF
TGTGCCAGCGTCCGAAAACCGGGACAGCTACTGATCGGGGGCTACACCTTC
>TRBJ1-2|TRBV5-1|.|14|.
CASSSGTTNYGYTF
TGCGCCAGCAGTTCCGGAACGACTAACTATGGCTACACCTTC
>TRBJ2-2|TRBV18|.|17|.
CASSPERRVANTGELFF
TGTGCCAGCTCACCAGAAAGGCGGGTAGCGAACACCGGGGAGCTGTTTTTT
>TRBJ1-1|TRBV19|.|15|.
CASSIISGTNTEAFF
TGTGCCAGTAGTATAATTTCCGGGACCAACACTGAAGCTTTCTTT
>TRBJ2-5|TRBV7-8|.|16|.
CASSLPGVTRQETQYF
TGTGCCAGCAGCTTACCCGGGGTAACTAGGCAAGAGACCCAGTACTTC
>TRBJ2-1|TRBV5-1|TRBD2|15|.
CASSLGLAVYNEQFF
TGCGCCAGCAGCTTAGGACTAGCAGTTTACAATGAGCAGTTCTTC
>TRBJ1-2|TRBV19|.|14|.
CASSPAGTNYGYTF
TGTGCCAGTAGTCCGGCAGGGACTAACTATGGCTACACCTTC
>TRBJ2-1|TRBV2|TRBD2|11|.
CASSEAAGGFF
TGTGCCAGCAGTGAAGCGGCGGGGGGGTTCTTC
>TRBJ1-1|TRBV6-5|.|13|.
CASSYIPGAEAFF
TGTGCCAGCAGTTACATCCCCGGGGCTGAAGCTTTCTTT
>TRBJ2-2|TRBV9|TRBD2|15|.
CASSVEGLLTGELFF
TGTGCCAGCAGCGTAGAGGGACTACTCACCGGGGAGCTGTTTTTT
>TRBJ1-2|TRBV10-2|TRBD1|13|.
CASSGQGYYGYTF
TGCGCCAGCAGTGGACAGGGATACTATGGCTACACCTTC
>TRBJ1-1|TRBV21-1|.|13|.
CASSPKEGTEAFF
TGTGCCAGCAGCCCGAAGGAGGGAACTGAAGCTTTCTTT
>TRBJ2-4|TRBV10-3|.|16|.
CAISDGLALAKNIQYF
TGTGCCATCAGTGATGGATTAGCCTTAGCCAAAAACATTCAGTACTTC
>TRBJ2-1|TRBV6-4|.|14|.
CASSEFGRGNEQFF
TGTGCCAGCAGTGAATTTGGGAGGGGGAATGAGCAGTTCTTC
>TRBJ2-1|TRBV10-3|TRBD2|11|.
CAIGREDEQFF
TGTGCCATAGGGCGGGAGGATGAGCAGTTCTTC
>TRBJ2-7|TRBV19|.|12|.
CASSPGVYEQYF
TGTGCCAGTAGCCCAGGGGTGTACGAGCAGTACTTC
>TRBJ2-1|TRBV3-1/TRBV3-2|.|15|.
CASSRGAWVGSEQFF
TGTGCCAGCAGCCGGGGGGCTTGGGTAGGTAGTGAGCAGTTCTTC
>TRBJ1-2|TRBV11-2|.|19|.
CASSPGRIPGRRATMGYTF
TGTGCCAGCAGCCCCGGACGTATCCCGGGACGGAGGGCGACTATGGGCTACACCTTC
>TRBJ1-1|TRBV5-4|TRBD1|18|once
CASSWLYSTGMVNTEAFF
TGTGCCAGCAGCTGGTTGTACTCGACAGGGATGGTGAACACTGAAGCTTTCTTT
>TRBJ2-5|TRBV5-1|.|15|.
CASSLEVRSQETQYF
TGCGCCAGCAGCTTGGAGGTTCGCAGCCAAGAGACCCAGTACTTC
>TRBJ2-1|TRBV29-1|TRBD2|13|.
CSSGSTSGISQFF
TGCAGCTCTGGTTCGACTAGCGGGATCTCGCAGTTCTTC
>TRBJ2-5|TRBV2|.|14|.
CASSDRWTVETQYF
TGTGCCAGCAGTGATAGATGGACAGTGGAGACCCAGTACTTC
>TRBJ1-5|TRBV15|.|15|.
CATSRGRVGDQPQHF
TGTGCCACCAGCAGGGGACGGGTAGGGGATCAGCCCCAGCATTTT
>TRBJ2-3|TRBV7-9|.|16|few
CASSLRLSSPSDTQYF
TGTGCCAGCAGCTTAAGACTATCCTCGCCCTCAGATACGCAGTATTTT
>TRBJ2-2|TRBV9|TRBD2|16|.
CASSPRGLAGTGELFF
TGTGCCAGCAGCCCACGGGGGCTAGCGGGCACCGGGGAGCTGTTTTTT
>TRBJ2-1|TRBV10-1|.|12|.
CASSESGDEQFF
TGCGCCAGCAGTGAGTCCGGGGATGAGCAGTTCTTC
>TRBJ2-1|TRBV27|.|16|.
CASSFSPGTPNNEQFF
TGTGCCAGCAGTTTCAGCCCCGGGACTCCTAACAATGAGCAGTTCTTC
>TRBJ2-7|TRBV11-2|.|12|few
CASSIQGGEQYF
TGTGCCAGCAGCATCCAGGGTGGCGAGCAGTACTTC
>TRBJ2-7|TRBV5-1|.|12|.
CASSDPGGEQYF
TGCGCCAGCAGCGACCCGGGCGGCGAGCAGTACTTC
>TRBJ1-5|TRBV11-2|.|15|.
CASSSVGGSNQPQHF
TGTGCCAGCAGCTCCGTAGGAGGTAGCAATCAGCCCCAGCATTTT
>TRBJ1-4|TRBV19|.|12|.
CASSSTDEKLFF
TGTGCCAGTAGCTCGACGGATGAAAAACTGTTTTTT
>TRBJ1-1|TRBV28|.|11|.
CASSFISEAFF
TGTGCCAGCAGTTTTATCTCTGAAGCTTTCTTT
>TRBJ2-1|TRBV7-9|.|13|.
CASSGDGVVGQFF
TGTGCCAGCAGCGGTGATGGGGTCGTGGGGCAGTTCTTC
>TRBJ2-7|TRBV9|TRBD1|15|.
CASSVAGTGTYEQYF
TGTGCCAGCAGCGTAGCCGGGACAGGGACCTACGAGCAGTACTTC